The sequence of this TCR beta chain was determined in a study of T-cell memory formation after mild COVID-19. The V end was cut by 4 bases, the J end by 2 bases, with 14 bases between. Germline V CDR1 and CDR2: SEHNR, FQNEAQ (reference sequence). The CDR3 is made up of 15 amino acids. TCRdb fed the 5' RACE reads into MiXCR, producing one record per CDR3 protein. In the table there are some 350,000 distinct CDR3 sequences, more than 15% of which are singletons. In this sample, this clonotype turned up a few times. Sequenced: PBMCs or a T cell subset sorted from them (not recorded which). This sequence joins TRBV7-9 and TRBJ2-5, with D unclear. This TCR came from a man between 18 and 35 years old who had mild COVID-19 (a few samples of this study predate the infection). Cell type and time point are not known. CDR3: CASSSLLTEQETQYF. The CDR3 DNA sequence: TGTGCCAGCAGCTCCCTTCTGACGGAACAAGAGACCCAGTACTTC.